The sequence of this T cell receptor beta chain was determined in a study of human T cells and chemical hapten exposure. This clonotype was seen at least ten times. TCRdb reprocessed the RACE reads via MiXCR and lists one record per CDR3 protein. The sample yields nearly 95,000 distinct CDR3 sequences, approximately 10% seen once. Regarding time point: patch test 2, 6 weeks after DPC sensitization. Treatment meaning: therapeutic diphenylcyclopropenone sensitization with weekly scalp DPC. The germline CDR1 and CDR2 sequences are PRHDT and FYEKMQ (reference sequence). The CDR3 is made up of 14 amino acids. V was cut by 0 bases and J by 2 bases, with 4 bases left in between.

The V gene is TRBV13, the J gene TRBJ2-2; D gene uncertain. This sample comprised whole blood, obtained in connection with sensitization to the hapten diphenylcyclopropenone (DPC). The source of this sequence is a man aged 35 to 55 with alopecia areata. Some clones in this sample may be carry-over from other donors' samples. In DNA, the CDR3 is TGTGCCAGCAGCTTAGGGGGAAACACCGGGGAGCTGTTTTTT. Amino acid sequence: CASSLGGNTGELFF.